These 22 T cell receptor beta chains originate from one sample sequenced in a study of blood T cell repertoires in COVID-19. Using immunoSEQ multiplex PCR, the repertoire was profiled, and TCRdb retains in-frame clones only, with some absent. The sample carries around 160,000 clones, roughly four fifths recorded once. Sequences were obtained from peripheral blood. These receptors came from a human donor with acute or convalescent COVID-19. The donor label of this sample is uncertain.

This rearrangement joins TRBV7-2 to TRBJ2-7, with 10 bases matching TRBD2. The CDR3 covers 17 residues. J lost 0 bases, V lost 5 bases, and 10 bases had no gene match. The germline V gene encodes CDR1 SGHTA and CDR2 FQGNSA. The CDR3, as DNA: TGTGCCAGCAGCCTCGGGGTAGCGGGGGGCAGCTCCTACGAGCAGTACTTC. As protein: CASSLGVAGGSSYEQYF.

The chain uses TRBV10-2 and TRBJ1-1; TRBD1 matches 7 bases. Germline-derived CDR1 and CDR2 are WSHSY and SAAADI. J lost 5 bases, V lost 7 bases, and 16 bases had no gene match. This CDR3 comprises 16 residues. The CDR3 DNA sequence: TGCGCCAGCACCCGCCCCCTAACCTCAGGGGGGACTGAAGCTTTCTTT. Translated: CASTRPLTSGGTEAFF.

The chain is built from TRBV7-6 and TRBJ2-6; TRBD1 agrees at 9 bases. V dropped 5 bases and J dropped 2; count of bases not matched to a gene: 19. The CDR3 loop spans 21 amino acids. Germline CDR1 and CDR2: SGHVS and FNYEAQ. The chain's CDR3 is CASSPWVLGGQGSAGANVLTF. The CDR3 DNA follows: TGTGCCAGCAGCCCTTGGGTTCTAGGGGGACAGGGAAGCGCTGGGGCCAACGTCCTGACTTTC. The entire variable domain, with the rest obtained from reference TRBV7-6 and TRBJ2-6, is as follows: GAGVSQSPRYKVTKRGQDVALRCDPISGHVSLYWYRQALGQGPEFLTYFNYEAQQDKSGLPNDRFSAERPEGSISTLTIQRTEQRDSAMYRCASSPWVLGGQGSAGANVLTFGAGSRLTVL.

The chain carries TRBV3-1 (or the pseudogene TRBV3-2) and TRBJ1-1; no reliable D call. The V gene lost 2 bases and the J gene lost 3 bases, with 7 bases spanning the gap. Germline CDR1 reads LGHDT; CDR2 reads YNNKEL (reference sequence). This CDR3 has 13 residues. The DNA for the CDR3 is TGTGCCAGCAGCCAAACCTCGGACACTGAAGCTTTCTTT. It specifies CASSQTSDTEAFF.

V gene TRBV6-5 combines with J gene TRBJ1-1; a possible D gene is TRBD1 (5 bases). CDR1 is MNHEY, CDR2 SVGAGI, per germline. Trimming removed 2 bases from V and 1 base from J, with 5 bases in between. The CDR3 contains 13 residues. In DNA, the CDR3 is TGTGCCAGCAGTTACAGGGGGAACACTGAAGCTTTCTTT. Translated: CASSYRGNTEAFF.

The chain is built from TRBV5-4 and TRBJ2-7; a weak D match, TRBD2 (5 bases). The CDR3 has 15 residues. Trimming cost V 0 bases and J 1 base, with 11 bases left between them. Germline lookup yields CDR1 SGHNT and CDR2 YYREEE (reference sequence). The CDR3 region has the DNA TGTGCCAGCAGCTTGGGCCTAGCCGGTTCCTACGAGCAGTACTTC. Its translation is CASSLGLAGSYEQYF.

This clone has more than one count but fewer than ten. The chain couples TRBV7-9 to TRBJ2-5, with 8 bases lining up with TRBD2. This CDR3 spans 17 amino acids. V shed 2 bases, J shed 5 bases, and the junction held 13 bases outside the gene matches. The germline CDR1 and CDR2 sequences are SEHNR and FQNEAQ (reference sequence). CDR3 protein: CASSLPPGGGSSETQYF. Written as DNA, the CDR3 is TGTGCCAGCAGCTTACCCCCGGGGGGGGGATCGTCGGAGACCCAGTACTTC.

The V call is TRBV30, the J call TRBJ2-1, with D tentatively TRBD2 (5 bases). CDR1 is GTSNPN and CDR2 is SVGIG in the germline V gene (reference sequence). The V end lost 0 bases, the J end lost 12 bases, and 36 bases lay between the germline ends. The length of the CDR3 is 20 residues. The CDR3 reads CAWSVLPRMRASYRFSGQFF. In nucleotides, the CDR3 is TGTGCCTGGAGTGTGCTCCCCCGGATGAGGGCTTCCTATAGGTTCAGTGGGCAGTTCTTC.

This clone occurred a few times. The chain combines TRBV19 with TRBJ1-1; D may be TRBD1 (5 bases). Germline V gene lookup returns CDR1 LNHDA and CDR2 SQIVND (reference sequence). V lost 6 bases and J lost 4, with 15 bases in between. The CDR3 is made up of 14 amino acids. CDR3 loop: CASRIRDESTEAFF. CDR3 nucleotide sequence: TGTGCCAGTAGGATCAGGGATGAGAGCACTGAAGCTTTCTTT.

This rearrangement joins TRBV19 to TRBJ1-2; D not resolved. With 4 bases removed from V and 8 bases from J, the gap between germline ends came to 11 bases. The CDR3 extends over 12 amino acids. Germline V gene data show CDR1 as LNHDA and CDR2 as SQIVND (reference sequence). DNA for the CDR3: TGTGCCAGTAGTACTGGGCTTGGAGGCTACACCTTC. Translating it yields CASSTGLGGYTF.

Remarks on this clone: In the same sample, other DNA sequences code for this CDR3. This sequence joins TRBV7-8 and TRBJ1-5; D gene ambiguous. The CDR3 is made up of 15 amino acids. Trimming removed 1 base at V and 4 bases at J, with 11 bases between. Germline assignment: CDR1 SGHVS and CDR2 FQNEAQ. For the CDR3, the DNA is TGTGCCAGCAGCTTAGTCCCGGGAAATAATCAGCCCCAGCATTTT. Translation: CASSLVPGNNQPQHF.

This rearrangement joins TRBV5-8 to TRBJ1-1, with TRBD1 matching over 9 bases. The ends lost 3 bases at V and 0 bases at J; junction bases unmatched: 0. Germline V gene sequence: CDR1 SGHTS, CDR2 YDEGEE. The CDR3 loop spans 14 amino acids. CDR3 DNA: TGTGCCAGCAGCTGGGACAGGGTGAACACTGAAGCTTTCTTT. It encodes CASSWDRVNTEAFF.

CDR3 sequence: CASSPGQGRGNTIYF. CDR3 in DNA: TGTGCCAGCTCACCCGGTCAGGGCCGTGGAAACACCATATATTTT. V is TRBV18 and J is TRBJ1-3, with a weak D call TRBD1 (5 bases). The germline V gene has CDR1 KGHSH and CDR2 LQKENI. The V gene lost 3 bases and the J gene lost 3 bases, with 12 bases spanning the gap. CDR3 length: 15 residues.

This chain connects TRBV19 to TRBJ1-5; tentative D call: TRBD1 (6 bases). Trimming took off 2 bases at V and 4 bases at J, with 12 bases between the two ends. CDR3 length: 15 residues. Germline lookup yields CDR1 LNHDA and CDR2 SQIVND (reference sequence). Written as DNA, the CDR3 is TGTGCCAGTAGTATAAGGGGGACGGGTAATCAGCCCCAGCATTTT. Protein product: CASSIRGTGNQPQHF.

The chain has TRBV10-3 and TRBJ1-2; D ambiguous. Per the germline V gene, CDR1 is ENHRY and CDR2 is SYGVKD. V lost 3 bases to trimming and J lost 4 bases, with 12 bases between them. The CDR3 is 14 residues long. The DNA for the CDR3 is TGTGCCATCAGTGACCCTCCACAGTCCTATGGCTACACCTTC. Its translation: CAISDPPQSYGYTF.

The V and J genes are TRBV18 and TRBJ1-2, with 10 bases identical to TRBD1. V lost 1 base and J lost 8; bases outside the gene matches: 13. CDR1 is KGHSH and CDR2 is LQKENI in the germline V gene. There are 17 residues in the CDR3. For the CDR3, the DNA is TGTGCCAGCTCACCACGGGGAGACAGGGGGCGCGGAGACGGCTACACCTTC. This codes for CASSPRGDRGRGDGYTF.

The rearrangement joins TRBV11-2 to TRBJ2-5; TRBD2 is a possible D gene (5 bases). Per germline, CDR1 SGHAT and CDR2 FQNNGV. The length of the CDR3 is 14 residues. V lost 0 bases and J lost 5, with 10 bases in between. The CDR3 DNA sequence: TGTGCCAGCAGCTTAGAGACTACTGGTGAGACCCAGTACTTC. Residues: CASSLETTGETQYF.

V gene TRBV10-1 combines with J gene TRBJ1-2; D not certain. The CDR3 contains 15 residues. V lost 5 bases, J lost 1 base, and 14 bases lay in between. Germline values: CDR1 WNHNN, CDR2 SYGVQD (reference sequence). The CDR3 DNA follows: TGCGCCAGCAGTCCAAGGGAGAGATGTAACTATGGCTACACCTTC. This codes for CASSPRERCNYGYTF.

V usage is TRBV28 and J usage is TRBJ1-2; 7 bases align to TRBD1. Germline CDR1 reads MDHEN; CDR2 reads SYDVKM. CDR3 length: 13 amino acids. J gave up 3 bases and V 5 bases, and 3 bases lay outside the gene matches. CDR3 coding DNA: TGTGCCAGCAGTCCAGGGGGAGACTATGGCTACACCTTC. Its protein product is CASSPGGDYGYTF.

The chain joins TRBV6-5 to TRBJ1-2; D remains ambiguous. Germline CDR1 MNHEY, CDR2 SVGAGI. The CDR3 is 13 residues long. V was trimmed by 6 bases and J by 4 bases, leaving 12 bases between them. CDR3 nucleotides: TGTGCCAGCAGCGAGGCGCCTAGCTATGGCTACACCTTC. It codes for CASSEAPSYGYTF.

The chain couples TRBV5-4 to TRBJ2-7; D is possibly TRBD1 (6 bases). The V gene's germline CDR1 is SGHNT and CDR2 YYREEE (reference sequence). The CDR3 is 14 residues long. The germline V and J ends were trimmed by 0 bases and 3 bases, with 10 bases remaining between them. The CDR3 region has the DNA TGTGCCAGCAGCTTGGCCAGACAGGACTACGAGCAGTACTTC. The encoded protein is CASSLARQDYEQYF.

This chain uses TRBV30 with TRBJ1-6; D is unclear. CDR1 is GTSNPN, CDR2 SVGIG, per germline (reference sequence). V lost 2 bases to trimming and J lost 10 bases, with 15 bases between them. The CDR3 sequence is 14 residues long. The CDR3 loop reads CAWSFTGIGSPLHF. The CDR3 bases are TGTGCCTGGAGTTTCACGGGGATCGGATCACCCCTCCACTTT.